This passage covers 17 T cell receptor beta chains from one sample sequenced in a study of T cells of healthy individuals (dated by TCRdb to 2016 to 2019). The library was built by means of 5' RACE. The reads were generated on an Illumina MiSeq. TCRdb cleaned the public reads at Q25 with fastp, built clones with MiXCR and kept in-frame beta chains. Each record represents a unique CDR3 protein, reported with the most common genes and DNA among its rows. The sample table shows around 79,000 distinct CDR3 sequences, and roughly 5% are seen once. The ten largest make up approximately 8% of the sample. The receptors come from a female donor in good health.

This clonotype occurred many times. The J gene is TRBJ2-2, the V gene TRBV4-3, with TRBD1 matching over 8 bases. The trim removed 1 base at V and 5 bases at J, leaving 6 bases unmatched. The CDR3 totals 16 residues. CDR1 and CDR2 from the germline V gene are LGHNA and YSLEER. The CDR3 coding sequence is TGCGCCAGCAGCCAAGGACAGGGGTGGAGAACCGGGGAGCTGTTTTTT. It specifies CASSQGQGWRTGELFF.

This clonotype appeared a few times. The chain couples TRBV29-1 to TRBJ2-1, with D maybe TRBD2 (6 bases). Trimming took off 1 base at V and 4 bases at J, with 11 bases between the two ends. Looked up from germline, CDR1 is SQVTM and CDR2 is ANQGSEA. The length of the CDR3 is 14 residues. CDR3 loop: CSVEAREAYNEQFF. CDR3 coding DNA: TGCAGCGTTGAAGCGCGGGAAGCGTACAATGAGCAGTTCTTC.

This clonotype was seen at least ten times. V usage is TRBV27 and J usage is TRBJ1-6; TRBD1 matches at 9 bases. Germline V gene sequence: CDR1 MNHEY, CDR2 SMNVEV (reference sequence). This CDR3 comprises 15 residues. V dropped 2 bases and J dropped 6; count of bases not matched to a gene: 2. The CDR3: CASSLLTGGNSPLHF. CDR3 coding DNA: TGTGCCAGCAGTTTACTGACAGGGGGTAATTCACCCCTCCACTTT.

The chain joins TRBV12-3 or TRBV12-4 to TRBJ1-6, with 8 bases lining up with TRBD1. This CDR3 comprises 13 residues. Germline trimming cut 2 bases from V and 10 bases from J; bases unmatched to any gene: 1. The CDR3 region is CASSLTGGSPLHF. Here the CDR3 DNA reads TGTGCCAGCAGTTTAACAGGGGGATCACCCCTCCACTTT.

The rearrangement links TRBV12-3 or TRBV12-4 to TRBJ1-1, with D unresolved. This CDR3 has 11 amino acids. Trimming took off 3 bases at V and 8 bases at J, with 7 bases between the two ends. In nucleotides, the CDR3 is TGTGCCAGCAGTTTGACTATCGAAGCTTTCTTT. Translation gives CASSLTIEAFF.

This clonotype was recorded many times. The rearrangement links TRBV7-6 to TRBJ1-1; weak D call: TRBD1 (5 bases). CDR1 is SGHVS, CDR2 FNYEAQ, per germline. The CDR3 length is 15 residues. V lost 0 bases and J lost 1, with 9 bases in between. Here the CDR3 reads CASSLARDGNTEAFF. In nucleotides, the CDR3 is TGTGCCAGCAGCTTAGCGCGGGACGGGAACACTGAAGCTTTCTTT.

This clonotype was seen many times. The J gene is TRBJ2-1, the V gene TRBV5-1; 8 bases line up with TRBD1. Germline V CDR1 and CDR2: SGHRS, YFSETQ. The CDR3 has 15 amino acids. V lost 3 bases, J lost 2 bases, and 4 bases stayed unmatched. In DNA form, the CDR3 reads TGCGCCAGCAGCTCGACAGGGGACACCTACAATGAGCAGTTCTTC. Translating gives CASSSTGDTYNEQFF.

This clonotype has just a few counts. The gene calls are TRBV7-9 and TRBJ2-3, with no clear D. V lost 7 bases and J 4 bases, leaving 21 bases between the germline ends. Germline V lookup: CDR1 SEHNR, CDR2 FQNEAQ (reference sequence). The CDR3 contains 16 residues. CDR3 coding DNA: TGTGCCAGCACCCCACGCTTCACAACTGCCGCAGATACGCAGTATTTT. Its translation: CASTPRFTTAADTQYF. Filled out from reference TRBV7-9 and TRBJ2-3, the complete variable domain reads DTGVSQNPRHKITKRGQNVTFRCDPISEHNRLYWYRQTLGQGPEFLTYFQNEAQLEKSRLLSDRFSAERPKGSFSTLEIQRTEQGDSAMYLCASTPRFTTAADTQYFGPGTRLTVL.

This clonotype was picked up a small number of times. The CDR3 reads CASYCLEGLAGPNLMDEQFF. In DNA form, the CDR3 reads TGTGCCAGCTATTGTCTCGAGGGACTAGCGGGACCTAACCTAATGGATGAGCAGTTCTTC. V usage is TRBV6-2 or TRBV6-3 and J usage is TRBJ2-1; 13 bases match TRBD2. With V trimmed by 8 bases and J by 8 bases, 24 bases remained unmatched. CDR1 and CDR2 (germline): MNHEY, SVGEGT. The CDR3 covers 20 residues.

This sequence joins TRBV30 and TRBJ1-4; D uncertain. Trimming cost V 3 bases and J 0 bases, with 11 bases left between them. The length of the CDR3 is 15 residues. From germline, CDR1 is GTSNPN and CDR2 SVGIG (reference sequence). CDR3 DNA sequence: TGTGCCTGGAGGCTTACTCCTGCAACTAATGAAAAACTGTTTTTT. It is translated as CAWRLTPATNEKLFF.

V gene TRBV3-1 combines with J gene TRBJ2-1; a weak D match, TRBD2 (5 bases). The ends were cut back, 5 bases at V and 0 bases at J, with 17 bases in the middle. This CDR3 contains 17 residues. Germline V gene data show CDR1 as LGHDT and CDR2 as YNNKEL (reference sequence). The CDR3 DNA reads TGTGCCAGCAGCTTGCTTTCCAAAGCGGACTCCTACAATGAGCAGTTCTTC. It encodes CASSLLSKADSYNEQFF.

Regarding this clonotype: One base away lies a much larger clone, so this may be a sequencing read error. The chain uses TRBV12-3 or TRBV12-4 and TRBJ2-1; D not certain. The CDR3 covers 14 residues. This chain's CDR3 is CASSLQAGPNDQFF. The CDR3 DNA reads TGTGCCAGCAGTTTGCAAGCAGGACCAAATGACCAGTTCTTC.

The chain is built from TRBV14 and TRBJ2-3; TRBD2 matches at 10 bases. The CDR3 spans 13 residues. Trimming cost V 9 bases and J 7 bases; bases outside gene matches: 7. Germline-derived CDR1 and CDR2 are SGHDN and FVKESK. CDR3 coding DNA: TGTGCCAGTACACTAGCGGGATCGAATACGCAGTATTTT. The encoded protein is CASTLAGSNTQYF.

This clonotype was recorded many times. The chain recombines TRBV28 with TRBJ2-6, with D perhaps matching TRBD1 (5 bases). Trimming removed 6 bases from V and 1 base from J, with 10 bases in between. This CDR3 is 15 amino acids long. Looked up from germline, CDR1 is MDHEN and CDR2 is SYDVKM. Here the CDR3 reads CASRFPGSGANVLTF. For the CDR3, the DNA is TGTGCCAGCAGGTTTCCAGGGTCTGGGGCCAACGTCCTGACTTTC.

V and J are TRBV28 and TRBJ1-5; D gene uncertain. CDR1 and CDR2 from the germline V gene are MDHEN and SYDVKM. V lost 6 bases and J lost 5, with 5 bases in between. CDR3 length: 11 residues. In nucleotides, the CDR3 is TGTGCCAGCAGCTTACATCAGCCCCAGCATTTT. Protein product: CASSLHQPQHF. Full variable domain (rest looked up from reference TRBV28 and TRBJ1-5): DVKVTQSSRYLVKRTGEKVFLECVQDMDHENMFWYRQDPGLGLRLIYFSYDVKMKEKGDIPEGYSVSREKKERFSLILESASTNQTSMYLCASSLHQPQHFGDGTRLSIL.

This clonotype was counted a few times. The chain joins TRBV13 to TRBJ1-2; TRBD1 might be the D (5 bases). CDR1 and CDR2 (germline): PRHDT, FYEKMQ (reference sequence). The CDR3 covers 13 residues. Trimming took off 1 base at V and 2 bases at J, with 5 bases between the two ends. The CDR3 nucleotides read TGTGCCAGCAGCTTAGAGGGGAACTATGGCTACACCTTC. The encoded protein is CASSLEGNYGYTF.

The chain uses TRBV10-3 and TRBJ1-5; D gene unclear. The V gene's germline CDR1 is ENHRY and CDR2 SYGVKD. Trimming took off 6 bases at V and 4 bases at J, with 13 bases between the two ends. This CDR3 is 14 amino acids long. CDR3 residues: CAISPHDQNQPQHF. As DNA, the CDR3 is TGTGCCATCAGCCCGCATGACCAAAATCAGCCCCAGCATTTT.